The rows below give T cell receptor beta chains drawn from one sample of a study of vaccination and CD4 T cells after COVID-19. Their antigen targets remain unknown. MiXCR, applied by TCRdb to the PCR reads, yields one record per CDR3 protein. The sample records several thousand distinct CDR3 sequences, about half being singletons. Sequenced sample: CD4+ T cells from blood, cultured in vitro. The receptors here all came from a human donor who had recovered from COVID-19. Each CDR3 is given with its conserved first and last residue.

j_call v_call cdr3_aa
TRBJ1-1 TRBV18 CASSPPAGLANTEAFF
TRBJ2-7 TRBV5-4 CASSQDGLYEQYF
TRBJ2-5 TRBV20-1 CSARNWGEAQYF
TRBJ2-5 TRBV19 CASSAGTGGAETQYF
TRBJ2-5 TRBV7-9 CASSFRLSGDTQETQYF
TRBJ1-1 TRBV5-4 CASSQRVNTEAFF
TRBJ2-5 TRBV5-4 CASSLLGRGGQETQYF
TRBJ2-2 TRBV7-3 CASSFIQGPTGELFF
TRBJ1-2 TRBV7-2 CASSLNRGQYDCGYTF
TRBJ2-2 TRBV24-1 CATSETGTTGELFF
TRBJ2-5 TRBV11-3 CASSRSGTVGETQYF
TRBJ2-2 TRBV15 CATSKTTRVTGELFF
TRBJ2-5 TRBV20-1 CSASGGQGLQTQYF
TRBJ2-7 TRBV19 CASSYSGTGSLYEQYF
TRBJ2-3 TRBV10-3 CATARSTDTQYF
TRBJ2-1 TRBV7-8 CASSRRWGVRGTSGNNEQFF
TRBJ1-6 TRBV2 CASSEVQQAYYDSPLHF
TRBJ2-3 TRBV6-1 CASRKLAIDTQYF
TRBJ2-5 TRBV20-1 CSARPQGETQYF
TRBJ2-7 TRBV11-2 CASSSALFGEQYF
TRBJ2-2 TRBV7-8 CASSLTSGGINAGELFF
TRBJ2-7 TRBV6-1 CASSHLISGLAGASHEQYF
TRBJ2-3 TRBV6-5 CASSYSAQGGADTQYF
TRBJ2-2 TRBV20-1 CASYRNTGELFF
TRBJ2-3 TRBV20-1 CSATLAGGYTQYF
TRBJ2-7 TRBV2 CASRETGYSYEQYF
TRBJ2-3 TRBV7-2 CASSSGPHTDTQYF
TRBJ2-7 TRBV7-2 CASSPDRDTYEQYF
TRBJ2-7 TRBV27 CASRPGQCEQYF
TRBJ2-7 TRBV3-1 CASSQVLAGGLEQYF
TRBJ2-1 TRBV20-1 CSATLRGGSPYNEQFF
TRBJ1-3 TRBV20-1 CSAVRDRRNTIYF
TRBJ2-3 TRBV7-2 CASSGAGDTQYF
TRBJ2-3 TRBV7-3 CASSSNRGGDTQYF
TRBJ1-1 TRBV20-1 CSARAGAFTEAFF
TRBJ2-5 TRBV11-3 CASSLASGRAFVTQYF
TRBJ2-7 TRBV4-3 CASSQRHGTGEQYF
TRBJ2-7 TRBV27 CASKPRLAGRESYEQYF
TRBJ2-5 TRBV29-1 CSVAGFSGRGETQYF
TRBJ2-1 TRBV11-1 CASSLGLYNEQFF
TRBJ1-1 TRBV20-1 CSADRGGPTEAFF
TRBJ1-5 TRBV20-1 CSARDFQGAGQPQHF
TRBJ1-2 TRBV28 CASSLREVWAGYTF
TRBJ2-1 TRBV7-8 CASSLDGGRALRQFF
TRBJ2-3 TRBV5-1 CASSLPAGATDTQYF
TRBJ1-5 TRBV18 CASSPGLRGGNQPQHF
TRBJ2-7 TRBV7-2 CASSFGPATSYEQYF
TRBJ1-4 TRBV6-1 CASSDGGGYEKLFF
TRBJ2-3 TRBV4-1 CASSQPSGTDTQYF
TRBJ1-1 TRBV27 CASSQQGRSEAFF
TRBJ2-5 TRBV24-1 CATSKAGTETQYF
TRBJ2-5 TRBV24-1 CATSDLRGGSETQYF